This T cell receptor (beta chain) was documented in a study of PD-1 blockade in classical Hodgkin lymphoma. With no exception, relapse followed autologous stem cell transplantation in all patients, and brentuximab vedotin exposure varied. TCRdb's copy holds only in-frame clones and misses some; the assay was immunoSEQ multiplex PCR. The table has 14,000 or so clones, approximately 83% seen once; the top ten hold 20% to 25%. Looked up from germline, CDR1 is SGHRS and CDR2 is YFSETQ. CDR3 length: 14 residues. The ends lost 2 bases at V and 4 bases at J; junction bases unmatched: 3. Sequenced here: peripheral blood mononuclear cells (PBMCs), sampled at baseline. The V call is TRBV5-1, the J call TRBJ1-3, with TRBD1 matching over 7 bases. The clonotype was recovered from a human donor with classical Hodgkin lymphoma. The DNA for the CDR3 is TGCGCCAGCAGCTTCCGGGACAGCGGAAACACCATATATTTT. It translates to CASSFRDSGNTIYF.